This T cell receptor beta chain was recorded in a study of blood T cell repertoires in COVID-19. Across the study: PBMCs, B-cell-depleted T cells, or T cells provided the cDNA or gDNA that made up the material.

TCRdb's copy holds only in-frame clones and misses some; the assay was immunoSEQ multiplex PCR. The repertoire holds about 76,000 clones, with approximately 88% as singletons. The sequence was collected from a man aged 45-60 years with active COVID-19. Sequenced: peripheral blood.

In DNA, the CDR3 is TGTGCCAGCAGCACTCGACAGGGCTCAGATACGCAGTATTTT. It translates to CASSTRQGSDTQYF. V usage is TRBV5-4 and J usage is TRBJ2-3, with 7 nucleotides matching TRBD1. The J segment lost 4 bases and the V segment lost 4 bases, leaving 6 bases of the junction unmatched. This CDR3 is 14 amino acids long. The germline V gene encodes CDR1 SGHNT and CDR2 YYREEE (reference sequence).